Below are 15 T cell receptor beta chains sequenced from a single sample in a study of CD8+CD57+ T cells in acquired aplastic anemia. CD8+CD57+ cell expansion had been shown by flow cytometry in patients chosen for sequencing. Genomic DNA, serving as template, underwent TCR beta VDJ and CDR3 profiling. A single record per CDR3 protein comes from TCRdb applying MiXCR to the reads. The data show 300,000 or so distinct CDR3 sequences, with under 65% seen just once and 1% to 1.5% held by the top ten. The sequencing input was sorted CD4+, CD8+, or CD8+CD57+ T cells (not recorded which) from PBMCs. The receptor set was obtained from a human donor with aplastic anemia.

This clonotype was found a few times. The rearrangement links TRBV15 to TRBJ1-4; D is ambiguous. V lost 0 bases and J lost 5, with 13 bases in between. Looked up from germline, CDR1 is LNHNV and CDR2 is YYDKDF (reference sequence). CDR3 length: 16 residues. CDR3 sequence reads: CATSRELAERNEKLFF. CDR3 DNA sequence: TGTGCCACCAGCAGAGAGTTGGCAGAAAGAAATGAAAAACTGTTTTTT.

The rearrangement joins TRBV3-1 to TRBJ2-1; perhaps D is TRBD1 or TRBD2 (5 bases each). The CDR3 sequence is 15 residues long. In germline, CDR1 is LGHDT, CDR2 YNNKEL (reference sequence). V lost 0 bases to trimming and J lost 2 bases, with 8 bases between them. The CDR3 sequence: CASSQDEGPYNEQFF. CDR3 in DNA: TGTGCCAGCAGCCAAGATGAGGGGCCCTACAATGAGCAGTTCTTC.

The genes are TRBV7-2 and TRBJ2-7; TRBD2 agrees at 13 bases. CDR3 size: 15 residues. Germline V CDR1 and CDR2: SGHTA, FQGNSA. Losses at the gene ends were 6 bases for V and 7 bases for J; bases not matched to a gene: 9. The CDR3 reads CASSPLAGGAREQYF. DNA of the CDR3: TGTGCCAGCAGTCCACTAGCGGGAGGGGCCCGGGAGCAGTACTTC.

The sample holds many counts of this clonotype. V and J are TRBV7-3 and TRBJ1-1; D is unclear. The CDR3 is made up of 13 amino acids. Germline V gene lookup returns CDR1 SGHTA and CDR2 FQGTGA. The ends were cut back, 0 bases at V and 0 bases at J, with 2 bases in the middle. This CDR3 reads CASSLTLNTEAFF. The DNA of the CDR3 is TGTGCCAGCAGCTTAACCCTGAACACTGAAGCTTTCTTT.

The chain recombines TRBV7-9 with TRBJ1-1; D ambiguous. The V and J ends lost 4 bases and 0 bases respectively, with 12 bases between them. CDR3 length: 15 amino acids. From germline, CDR1 is SEHNR and CDR2 FQNEAQ (reference sequence). CDR3 DNA sequence: TGTGCCAGCAGCTCTCACCTGGGCCTGAACACTGAAGCTTTCTTT. It specifies CASSSHLGLNTEAFF. Together with reference TRBV7-9 and TRBJ1-1, the CDR3 gives the full variable domain: DTGVSQNPRHKITKRGQNVTFRCDPISEHNRLYWYRQTLGQGPEFLTYFQNEAQLEKSRLLSDRFSAERPKGSFSTLEIQRTEQGDSAMYLCASSSHLGLNTEAFFGQGTRLTVV.

This CDR3 is CASSPGLAVTDTQYF. DNA of the CDR3: TGTGCCAGCAGCCCCGGACTAGCGGTAACAGATACGCAGTATTTT. The chain uses TRBV5-8 and TRBJ2-3; 10 bases are a match to TRBD2. J gave up 3 bases and V 4 bases, and 5 bases lay outside the gene matches. CDR3 length equals 15 residues. Per the germline V gene, CDR1 is SGHTS and CDR2 is YDEGEE.

Comment on this clonotype: The conserved phenylalanine or tryptophan is not found at the CDR3 terminus, so this likely reflects a read error. V and J are TRBV20-1 and TRBJ2-1; D not resolved. There are 15 residues in the CDR3. The V end was cut by 6 bases, the J end by 4 bases, with 19 bases between. From germline, CDR1 is DFQATT and CDR2 SNEGSKA (reference sequence). DNA for the CDR3: TGCAGTGCCCCGCCAGCTAGGCGAGTGTACAATGAGCAGTTCCTC. Translation gives CSAPPARRVYNEQFL.

The CDR3 bases are TGCAGTGCTAGTAGACAGGGGACTAATAATTCACCCCTCCACTTT. Amino acid sequence: CSASRQGTNNSPLHF. The chain has TRBV20-1 and TRBJ1-6, with 8 bases matching TRBD1. The V and J ends lost 3 bases and 5 bases, in that order; junction bases with no gene match: 6. The CDR3 consists of 15 residues. Germline values: CDR1 DFQATT, CDR2 SNEGSKA (reference sequence).

The V call is TRBV7-3, the J call TRBJ2-7; 8 bases match TRBD2. The CDR3 totals 14 residues. Unmatched junction bases numbered 5, after V lost 7 bases and J lost 0 bases. Germline V gene sequence: CDR1 SGHTA, CDR2 FQGTGA. CDR3 nucleotides: TGTGCCAGCACGTCGACTAGCGCCTCCTACGAGCAGTACTTC. It codes for CASTSTSASYEQYF.

This clonotype has at least ten counts. The chain recombines TRBV3-1 with TRBJ2-1; D might be TRBD2 (5 bases). Deletions cut 3 bases from V and 7 bases from J, with 13 bases between. The V gene's germline CDR1 is LGHDT and CDR2 YNNKEL (reference sequence). The CDR3 length is 14 residues. CDR3 in amino acids: CASSQAHPGNEQFF. The CDR3, as DNA: TGTGCCAGCAGCCAGGCCCATCCGGGAAATGAGCAGTTCTTC.

The chain carries TRBV29-1 and TRBJ1-2; D remains ambiguous. This CDR3 has 12 amino acids. V was cut by 4 bases and J by 5 bases, with 11 bases left in between. From germline, CDR1 is SQVTM and CDR2 ANQGSEA. CDR3 nucleotides: TGCAGCGTTGGCGAGGACGGTTATGGCTACACCTTC. Translation gives CSVGEDGYGYTF.

Note on this clonotype: An end of the junction does not agree with germline; a read error may underlie this. The chain combines TRBV20-1 with TRBJ2-7, with D perhaps matching TRBD1 (5 bases). Per germline, CDR1 DFQATT and CDR2 SNEGSKA (reference sequence). The CDR3 is made up of 12 amino acids. CDR3 sequence (DNA): TGCAGTGCTAGACAGGGCTCCTACGGGCAGTACTTC. Translated: CSARQGSYGQYF.

This clonotype has a count of ten or more. The V and J genes are TRBV6-2 or TRBV6-3 and TRBJ1-5; D unresolved. CDR3 length: 12 amino acids. CDR1 MNHEY and CDR2 SVGEGT come from the germline V gene. V lost 5 bases to trimming and J lost 4 bases, with 6 bases between them. CDR3 sequence: CASSLMNQPQHF. Written as DNA, the CDR3 is TGTGCCAGCAGTCTCATGAATCAGCCCCAGCATTTT.

This clonotype came up many times. This rearrangement joins TRBV12-3 or TRBV12-4 to TRBJ2-3; 7 bases align to TRBD2. This CDR3 is 14 amino acids long. V was pared by 3 bases and J by 4 bases, with 4 bases of the junction left unmatched. CDR3 protein: CASSFDAGADTQYF. As DNA, the CDR3 is TGTGCCAGCAGTTTCGATGCGGGAGCAGATACGCAGTATTTT.

The table lists this clonotype with many counts. The J gene is TRBJ1-1, the V gene TRBV11-3; D remains ambiguous. The V end was cut by 5 bases, the J end by 3 bases, with 10 bases between. In germline, CDR1 is SGHNT, CDR2 YENEEA. This CDR3 comprises 13 residues. The CDR3 region has the DNA TGTGCCAGCAGCGTTAGTAAGGACACTGAAGCTTTCTTT. Translation gives CASSVSKDTEAFF.